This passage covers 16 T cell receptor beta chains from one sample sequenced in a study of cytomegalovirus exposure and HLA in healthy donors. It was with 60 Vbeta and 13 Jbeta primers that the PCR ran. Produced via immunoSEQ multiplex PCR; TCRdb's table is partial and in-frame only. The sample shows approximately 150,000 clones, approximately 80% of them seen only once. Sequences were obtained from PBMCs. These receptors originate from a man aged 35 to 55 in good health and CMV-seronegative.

The CDR3 DNA follows: TGTGCCATCAGTGAGTCCGGACTAGCGGGGGGTGACGAGCAGTACTTC. Translating it yields CAISESGLAGGDEQYF. The V gene is TRBV10-3, the J gene TRBJ2-7, with 14 positions matching TRBD2. The V segment lost 0 bases and the J segment 5 bases; nucleotides outside the gene matches: 3. Germline lookup yields CDR1 ENHRY and CDR2 SYGVKD. The CDR3 runs 16 residues.

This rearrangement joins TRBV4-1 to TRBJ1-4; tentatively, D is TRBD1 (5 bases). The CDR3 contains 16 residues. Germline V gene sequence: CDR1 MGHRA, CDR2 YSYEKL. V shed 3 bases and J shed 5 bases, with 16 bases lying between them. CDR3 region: CASSHPLDTANEKLFF. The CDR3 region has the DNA TGCGCCAGCAGCCACCCCTTGGACACGGCGAATGAAAAACTGTTTTTT.

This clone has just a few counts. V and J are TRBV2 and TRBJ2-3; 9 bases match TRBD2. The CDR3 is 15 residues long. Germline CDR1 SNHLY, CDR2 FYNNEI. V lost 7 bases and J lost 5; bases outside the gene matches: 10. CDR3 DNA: TGTGCCAGCAAATCGGCAGTAGCGGGAGTAGATACGCAGTATTTT. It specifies CASKSAVAGVDTQYF.

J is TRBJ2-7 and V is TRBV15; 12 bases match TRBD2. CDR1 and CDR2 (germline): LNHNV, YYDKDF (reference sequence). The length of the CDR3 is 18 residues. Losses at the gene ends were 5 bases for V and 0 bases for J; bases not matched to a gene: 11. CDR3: CATSSPGLAGKDSYEQYF. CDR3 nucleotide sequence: TGTGCCACCAGCTCTCCGGGACTAGCGGGTAAAGACTCCTACGAGCAGTACTTC. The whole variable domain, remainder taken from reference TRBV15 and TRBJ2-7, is DAMVIQNPRYQVTQFGKPVTLSCSQTLNHNVMYWYQQKSSQAPKLLFHYYDKDFNNEADTPDNFQSRRPNTSFCFLDIRSPGLGDTAMYLCATSSPGLAGKDSYEQYFGPGTRLTVT.

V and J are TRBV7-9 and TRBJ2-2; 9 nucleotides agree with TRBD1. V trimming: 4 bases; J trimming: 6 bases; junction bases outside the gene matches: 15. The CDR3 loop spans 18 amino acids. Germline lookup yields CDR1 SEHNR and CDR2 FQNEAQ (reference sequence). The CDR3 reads CASSSTTGGGFIPGELFF. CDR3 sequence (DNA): TGTGCCAGCAGCTCCACCACAGGGGGCGGGTTTATCCCCGGGGAGCTGTTTTTT.

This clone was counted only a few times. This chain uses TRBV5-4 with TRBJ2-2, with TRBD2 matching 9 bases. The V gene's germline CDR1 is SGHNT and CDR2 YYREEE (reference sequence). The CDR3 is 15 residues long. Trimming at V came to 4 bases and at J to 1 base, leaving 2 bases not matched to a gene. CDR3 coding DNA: TGTGCCAGCAGCCAACTAGCGGGGAACACCGGGGAGCTGTTTTTT. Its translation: CASSQLAGNTGELFF.

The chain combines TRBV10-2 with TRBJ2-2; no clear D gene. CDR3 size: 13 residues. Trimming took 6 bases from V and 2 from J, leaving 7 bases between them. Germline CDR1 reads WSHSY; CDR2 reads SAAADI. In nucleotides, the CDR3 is TGCGCCAGCAGCTACCCTAACACCGGGGAGCTGTTTTTT. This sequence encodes CASSYPNTGELFF.

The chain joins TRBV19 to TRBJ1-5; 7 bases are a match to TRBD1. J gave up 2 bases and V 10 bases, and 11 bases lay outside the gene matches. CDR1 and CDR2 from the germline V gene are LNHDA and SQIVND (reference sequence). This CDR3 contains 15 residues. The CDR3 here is CATEPQGEGNQPQHF. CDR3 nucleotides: TGTGCCACTGAGCCTCAGGGGGAGGGCAATCAGCCCCAGCATTTT.

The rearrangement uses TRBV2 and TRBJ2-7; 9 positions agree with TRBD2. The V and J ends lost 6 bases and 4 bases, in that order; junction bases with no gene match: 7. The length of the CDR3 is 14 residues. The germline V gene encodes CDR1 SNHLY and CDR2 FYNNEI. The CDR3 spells CASRPQREDYEQYF. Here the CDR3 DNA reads TGTGCCAGCAGGCCCCAGCGGGAGGATTACGAGCAGTACTTC.

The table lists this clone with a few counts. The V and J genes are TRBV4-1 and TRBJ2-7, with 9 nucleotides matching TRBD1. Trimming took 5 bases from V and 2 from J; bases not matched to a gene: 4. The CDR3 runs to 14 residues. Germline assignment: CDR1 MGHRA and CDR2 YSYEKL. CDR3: CASSTRQGAYEQYF. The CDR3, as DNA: TGCGCCAGCAGCACCCGACAGGGGGCCTACGAGCAGTACTTC.

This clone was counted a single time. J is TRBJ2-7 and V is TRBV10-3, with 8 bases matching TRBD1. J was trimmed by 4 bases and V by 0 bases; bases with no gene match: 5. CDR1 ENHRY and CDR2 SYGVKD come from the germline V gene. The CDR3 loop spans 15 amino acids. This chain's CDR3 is CAISESTGQGYEQYF. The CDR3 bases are TGTGCCATCAGTGAGTCGACTGGACAGGGTTACGAGCAGTACTTC.

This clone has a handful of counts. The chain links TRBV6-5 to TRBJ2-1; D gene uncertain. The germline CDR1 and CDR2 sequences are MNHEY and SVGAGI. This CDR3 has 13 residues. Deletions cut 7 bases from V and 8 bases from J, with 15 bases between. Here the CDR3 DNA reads TGTGCCAGCAACGACCCTAGAAAGTATGAGCAGTTCTTC. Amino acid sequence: CASNDPRKYEQFF.

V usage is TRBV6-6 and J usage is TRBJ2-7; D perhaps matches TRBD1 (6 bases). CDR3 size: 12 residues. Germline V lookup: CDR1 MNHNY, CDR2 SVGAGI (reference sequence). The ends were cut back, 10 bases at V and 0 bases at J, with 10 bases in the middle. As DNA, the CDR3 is TGTGCCACGAAGGACAGCTCCTACGAGCAGTACTTC. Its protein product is CATKDSSYEQYF.

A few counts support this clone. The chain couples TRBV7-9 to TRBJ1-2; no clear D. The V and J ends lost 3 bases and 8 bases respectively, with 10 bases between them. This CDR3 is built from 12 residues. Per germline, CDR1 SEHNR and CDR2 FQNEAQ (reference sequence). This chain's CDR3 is CASSLFRHGYTF. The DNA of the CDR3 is TGTGCCAGCAGCTTGTTCAGGCACGGCTACACCTTC.

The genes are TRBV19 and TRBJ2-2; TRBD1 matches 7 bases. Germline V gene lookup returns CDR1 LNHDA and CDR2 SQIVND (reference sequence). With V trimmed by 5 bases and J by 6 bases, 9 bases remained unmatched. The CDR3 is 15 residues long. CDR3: CASSDRAFPPGELFF. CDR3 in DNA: TGTGCCAGTAGTGACAGGGCTTTCCCACCCGGGGAGCTGTTTTTT.

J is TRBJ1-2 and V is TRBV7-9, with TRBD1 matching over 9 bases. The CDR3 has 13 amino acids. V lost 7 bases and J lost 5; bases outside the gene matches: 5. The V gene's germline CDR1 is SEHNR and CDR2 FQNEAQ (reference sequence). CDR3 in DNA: TGTGCCAGCACCAAGGACAGGGGTTATGGCTACACCTTC. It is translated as CASTKDRGYGYTF.